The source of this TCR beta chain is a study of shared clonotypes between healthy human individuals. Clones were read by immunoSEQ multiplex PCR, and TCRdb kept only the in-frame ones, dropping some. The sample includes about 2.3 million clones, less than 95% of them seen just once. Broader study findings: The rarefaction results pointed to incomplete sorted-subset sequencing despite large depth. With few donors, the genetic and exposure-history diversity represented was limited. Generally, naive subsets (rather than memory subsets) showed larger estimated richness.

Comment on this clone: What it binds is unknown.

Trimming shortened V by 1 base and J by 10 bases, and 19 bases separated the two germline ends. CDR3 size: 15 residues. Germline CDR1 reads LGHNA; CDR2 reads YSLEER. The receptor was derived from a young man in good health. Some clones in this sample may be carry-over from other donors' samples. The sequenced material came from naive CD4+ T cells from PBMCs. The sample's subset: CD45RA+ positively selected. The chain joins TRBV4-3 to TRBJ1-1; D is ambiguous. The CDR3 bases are TGCGCCAGCAGCCAAGTGGATGGGCTACTTCGGGGAGCTTTCTTT. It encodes CASSQVDGLLRGAFF.